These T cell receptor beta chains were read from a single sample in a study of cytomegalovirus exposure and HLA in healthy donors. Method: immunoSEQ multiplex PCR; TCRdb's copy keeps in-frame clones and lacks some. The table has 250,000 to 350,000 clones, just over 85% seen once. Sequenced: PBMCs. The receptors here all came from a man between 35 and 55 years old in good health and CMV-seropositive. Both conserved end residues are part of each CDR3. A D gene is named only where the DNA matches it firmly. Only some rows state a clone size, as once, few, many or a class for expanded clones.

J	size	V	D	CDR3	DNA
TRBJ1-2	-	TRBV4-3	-	CASSQGARGYYGYTF	TGCGCCAGCAGCCAAGGGGCCAGGGGCTACTATGGCTACACCTTC
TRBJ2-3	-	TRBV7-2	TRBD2	CATTSGNTDTQYF	TGTGCCACGACTAGCGGGAACACAGATACGCAGTATTTT
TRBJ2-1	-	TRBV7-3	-	CASSLSGSLNNEQFF	TGTGCCAGCAGCCTGTCGGGTTCACTAAACAATGAGCAGTTCTTC
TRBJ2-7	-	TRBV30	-	CAWRGSSYEQYF	TGTGCCTGGAGGGGCAGCTCCTACGAGCAGTACTTC
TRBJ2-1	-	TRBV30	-	CAWRDDDSSYNEQFF	TGTGCCTGGAGGGATGACGACAGCTCCTACAATGAGCAGTTCTTC
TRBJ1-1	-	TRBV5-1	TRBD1	CASSLTGESTEAFF	TGCGCCAGCAGCTTAACAGGGGAGAGCACTGAAGCTTTCTTT
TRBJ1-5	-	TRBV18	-	CASSSGVRSNQPQHF	TGTGCCAGCTCGTCAGGGGTCCGGAGCAATCAGCCCCAGCATTTT
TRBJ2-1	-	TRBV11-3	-	CASSLDEVDEQFF	TGTGCCAGCAGCCTAGATGAGGTTGATGAGCAGTTCTTC
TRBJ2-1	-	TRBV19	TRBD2	CASSIVPGTSGRVRNNEQFF	TGTGCCAGTAGTATAGTCCCCGGGACTAGCGGGAGGGTCAGGAACAATGAGCAGTTCTTC
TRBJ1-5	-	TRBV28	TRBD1	CASSLGPGGVNQPQHF	TGTGCCAGCAGTTTAGGGCCAGGGGGCGTCAATCAGCCCCAGCATTTT
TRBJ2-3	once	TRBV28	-	CASSLSRDTQYF	TGTGCCAGCAGTTTGTCTCGGGATACGCAGTATTTT
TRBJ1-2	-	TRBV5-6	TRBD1	CASSPGTGAYGYTF	TGTGCCAGCAGCCCCGGGACAGGGGCTTATGGCTACACCTTC
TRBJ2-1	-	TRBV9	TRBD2	CASSVSGRVIYNEQFF	TGTGCCAGCAGCGTTAGCGGGAGGGTCATCTACAATGAGCAGTTCTTC
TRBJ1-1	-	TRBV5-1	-	CASSTAGRVYTEAFF	TGCGCCAGCAGCACAGCGGGCAGGGTGTACACTGAAGCTTTCTTT
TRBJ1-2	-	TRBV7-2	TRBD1	CASSAGTGLQGGYTF	TGTGCCAGCAGCGCCGGGACAGGGCTCCAGGGGGGCTACACCTTC
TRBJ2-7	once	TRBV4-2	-	CASSQALASTYEQYF	TGTGCCAGCAGCCAAGCTCTCGCTAGCACCTACGAGCAGTACTTC
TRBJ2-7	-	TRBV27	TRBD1	CASSLSGQGDHEQYF	TGTGCCAGCAGTTTATCAGGGCAGGGGGACCACGAGCAGTACTTC
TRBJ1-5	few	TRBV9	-	CASSVAPTAQPQHF	TGTGCCAGCAGCGTAGCCCCGACAGCCCAGCCCCAGCATTTT
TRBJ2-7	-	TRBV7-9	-	CASSFSSQTYEQYF	TGTGCCAGCAGCTTTAGCTCCCAAACCTACGAGCAGTACTTC
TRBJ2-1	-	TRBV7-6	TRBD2	CASSLAAGGEGEQFF	TGTGCCAGCAGCTTAGCGGCGGGAGGGGAGGGTGAGCAGTTCTTC
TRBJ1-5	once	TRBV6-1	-	CASSDADSGQPQHF	TGTGCCAGCAGTGACGCTGACAGTGGTCAGCCCCAGCATTTT
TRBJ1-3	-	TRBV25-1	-	CASSLTGFGTIYF	TGTGCCAGCAGTTTAACGGGGTTTGGCACCATATATTTT
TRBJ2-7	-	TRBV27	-	CASSFSRDQYEQYF	TGTGCCAGCAGTTTTTCGCGGGACCAGTACGAGCAGTACTTC
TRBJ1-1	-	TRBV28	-	CASSPREGRDGHTEAFF	TGTGCCAGCAGTCCCCGGGAGGGGCGGGATGGGCACACTGAAGCTTTCTTT
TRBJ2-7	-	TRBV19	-	CASSIGGYGSYEQYF	TGTGCCAGTAGTATAGGAGGGTACGGCAGCTACGAGCAGTACTTC
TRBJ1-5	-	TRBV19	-	CATNLAGNQPQHF	TGTGCCACCAACCTGGCCGGCAATCAGCCCCAGCATTTT
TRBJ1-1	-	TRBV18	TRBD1	CASSPLGTGTEAFF	TGTGCCAGCTCACCCCTCGGGACAGGGACTGAAGCTTTCTTT
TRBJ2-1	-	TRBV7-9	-	CASAGGRGNEQFF	TGTGCCAGCGCCGGGGGTCGCGGAAATGAGCAGTTCTTC
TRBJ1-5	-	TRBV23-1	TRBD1	CASSQPRVEGASHQPQHF	TGCGCCAGCAGTCAACCCAGGGTGGAGGGGGCTAGCCATCAGCCCCAGCATTTT
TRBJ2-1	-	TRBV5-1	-	CASSLTAVRNEQFF	TGCGCCAGCAGCTTGACGGCGGTCCGTAATGAGCAGTTCTTC
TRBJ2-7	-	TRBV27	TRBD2	CASRPSSGRSYEQYF	TGTGCCAGCAGGCCCTCTAGCGGGAGGAGCTACGAGCAGTACTTC
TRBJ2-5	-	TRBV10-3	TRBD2	CAISEFPSGGTQYF	TGTGCCATCAGTGAATTCCCTAGCGGGGGGACCCAGTACTTC
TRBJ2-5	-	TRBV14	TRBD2	CASSHRVAGEWETQYF	TGTGCCAGCAGCCATCGGGTAGCGGGAGAGTGGGAGACCCAGTACTTC
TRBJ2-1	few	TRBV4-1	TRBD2	CASSQLLSGRAHEQFF	TGCGCCAGCAGCCAATTGCTAAGCGGGAGGGCCCATGAGCAGTTCTTC
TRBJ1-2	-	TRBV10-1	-	CASSEAGRRGNYGYTF	TGCGCCAGCAGTGAGGCCGGGAGGAGGGGTAACTATGGCTACACCTTC
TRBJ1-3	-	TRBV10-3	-	CAIFSSPGNTIYF	TGTGCCATCTTTTCCAGTCCTGGAAACACCATATATTTT
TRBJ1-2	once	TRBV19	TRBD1	CASSDRRKSDRANYGYTF	TGTGCCAGTAGCGACCGCAGAAAATCAGACAGGGCAAACTATGGCTACACCTTC
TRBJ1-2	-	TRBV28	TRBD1	CASGQGGSNYGYTF	TGTGCCAGCGGCCAGGGGGGTTCTAACTATGGCTACACCTTC
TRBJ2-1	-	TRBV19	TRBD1	CASSPGQGHEQFF	TGTGCCAGTAGTCCTGGACAGGGTCATGAGCAGTTCTTC
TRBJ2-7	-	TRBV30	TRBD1	CAWTPPGTGQYEQYF	TGTGCCTGGACCCCCCCCGGGACAGGGCAGTACGAGCAGTACTTC
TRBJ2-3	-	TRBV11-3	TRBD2	CASSLGASGRPSTDTQYF	TGTGCCAGCAGCTTAGGAGCTAGCGGGAGGCCAAGCACAGATACGCAGTATTTT
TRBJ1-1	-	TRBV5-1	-	CASSSRAGRDTEAFF	TGCGCCAGCAGCTCCAGGGCAGGGAGGGACACTGAAGCTTTCTTT
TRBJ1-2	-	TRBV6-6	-	CASSRVGGNYGYTF	TGTGCCAGCAGTCGGGTGGGAGGTAACTATGGCTACACCTTC
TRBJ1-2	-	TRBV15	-	CATSRVRTGLDYGYTF	TGTGCCACCAGCAGAGTCCGAACAGGGTTAGACTATGGCTACACCTTC
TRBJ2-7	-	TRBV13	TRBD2	CASSLAGTSLFYEQYF	TGTGCCAGCAGCTTAGCCGGGACTAGCTTATTCTACGAGCAGTACTTC
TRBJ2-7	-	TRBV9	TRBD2	CASSGGLAASYEQYF	TGTGCCAGCAGCGGCGGACTAGCGGCCTCCTACGAGCAGTACTTC
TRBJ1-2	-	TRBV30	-	CAWSVGGGAYGYTF	TGTGCCTGGAGTGTCGGCGGAGGGGCATATGGCTACACCTTC
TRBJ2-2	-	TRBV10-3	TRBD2	CAIPPGLANTGELFF	TGTGCCATTCCACCGGGACTAGCGAACACCGGGGAGCTGTTTTTT
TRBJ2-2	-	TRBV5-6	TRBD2	CASSFLAGVAGELFF	TGTGCCAGCAGCTTTCTAGCGGGAGTGGCCGGGGAGCTGTTTTTT
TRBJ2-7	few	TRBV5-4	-	CASSTPGSSYEQYF	TGTGCCAGCAGCACTCCCGGGAGCTCCTACGAGCAGTACTTC
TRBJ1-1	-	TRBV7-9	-	CASSHHRTANTEAFF	TGTGCCAGCAGCCACCATCGGACAGCGAACACTGAAGCTTTCTTT
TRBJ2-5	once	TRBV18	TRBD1	CASSPGTDQETQYF	TGTGCCAGCTCACCCGGGACAGACCAAGAGACCCAGTACTTC
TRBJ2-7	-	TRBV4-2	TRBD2	CASSQDPPRLADYEQYF	TGTGCCAGCAGCCAAGATCCCCCTCGACTAGCGGACTACGAGCAGTACTTC
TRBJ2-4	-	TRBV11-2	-	CASSQSDTKNIQYF	TGTGCCAGCAGCCAGTCCGACACAAAAAACATTCAGTACTTC